This T cell receptor (beta chain) came from a study of technical replicates of blood from four donors. V shed 4 bases and J shed 7 bases, with 14 bases lying between them. The V gene's germline CDR1 is SEHNR and CDR2 FQNEAQ (reference sequence). CDR3 length: 13 amino acids. Profiled with immunoSEQ multiplex PCR; TCRdb holds only in-frame clones, not every one. The top ten hold 0.2% to 0.25% of the sample, which has around 79,000 clones, roughly 91% seen once. The chain has TRBV7-9 and TRBJ2-7, with D perhaps matching TRBD1 (5 bases). The source of this sequence is a human donor in good health. Sequenced: T cells isolated from PBMCs. CDR3 sequence reads: CASSSTVEREQYF. The CDR3 nucleotides are TGTGCCAGCAGCTCGACAGTGGAACGGGAGCAGTACTTC.